The 4 T cell receptor beta chains below were found in one sample sequenced in a study of blood T cell repertoires in COVID-19 (TCRdb year 2020). The library was prepared using the immunoSEQ multiplex PCR assay. TCRdb provides this immuneACCESS table in a form limited to in-frame rearrangements. Some clones are lacking; in checked studies, under half of them reflect an unresolved V gene, and why the rest are absent is not known. The sample table shows more than 65,000 clones, and roughly nine tenths are seen once. The ten largest clones represent more than 4.5% of the sample. The sequencing sample was made of peripheral blood. The receptor source for this set is a man in his 60s with acute or convalescent COVID-19.

This clone was counted once. V usage is TRBV4-2 and J usage is TRBJ2-1; 12 positions agree with TRBD1. In germline, CDR1 is LGHNA, CDR2 YNFKEQ. The V gene end was trimmed by 2 bases and the J gene end by 5 bases; junction bases not matched to a gene: 4. The CDR3 totals 16 residues. The CDR3: CASSQPGQGADNEQFF. The DNA of the CDR3 is TGTGCCAGCAGCCAACCGGGACAGGGGGCGGACAATGAGCAGTTCTTC.

The J gene is TRBJ1-2, the V gene TRBV11-2; maybe TRBD1 (5 bases). CDR3 length: 15 amino acids. CDR1 is SGHAT and CDR2 is FQNNGV in the germline V gene. With 5 bases removed from V and 7 bases from J, the gap between germline ends came to 20 bases. The CDR3 loop is CASSPLAGGYGGYTF. The CDR3 nucleotides read TGTGCCAGCAGCCCCCTTGCGGGGGGTTATGGTGGCTACACCTTC.

In this sample, this clone turned up once. The genes are TRBV3-1 (or the pseudogene TRBV3-2) and TRBJ1-6, with D possibly matching TRBD1 (5 bases). CDR1 and CDR2 from the germline V gene are LGHDT and YNNKEL (reference sequence). V dropped 4 bases and J dropped 8 bases, with 12 bases sitting between them. There are 14 residues in the CDR3. As DNA, the CDR3 is TGTGCCAGCAGCCCCCGGCAGGGCGATTCACCCCTCCACTTT. As protein: CASSPRQGDSPLHF.

The rearrangement uses TRBV29-1 and TRBJ1-2; D unresolved. CDR1 SQVTM and CDR2 ANQGSEA come from the germline V gene. The CDR3 loop spans 13 amino acids. V was pared by 6 bases and J by 4 bases, with 15 bases between. CDR3: CSVETDSRYGYTF. In DNA form, the CDR3 reads TGCAGCGTGGAGACGGATTCTCGCTATGGCTACACCTTC.